A selection of T cell receptor beta chains follows, all from one sample in a study of blood T cell repertoires in COVID-19. Produced via immunoSEQ multiplex PCR; TCRdb's table is partial and in-frame only. This table holds some 85,000 clones, approximately 84% found once. Specimen: peripheral blood. All receptors come from a man between 65 and 85 years old with COVID-19, enrolled during active disease. The CDR3 runs from the conserved cysteine through the conserved F or W. D genes are given only for firm matches.

CDR3 DNA	CDR3 protein	V gene	J gene	D gene
TGTGCCAGCTCAAGTACAGGGAAAAGCTCCTACGAGCAGTACTTC	CASSSTGKSSYEQYF	TRBV18	TRBJ2-7	NA
TGTGCCATCAGTGAGTTGGCGGGGACCCAGTACTTC	CAISELAGTQYF	TRBV10-3	TRBJ2-5	NA
TGTGCCAGCTCACCAGACAGGGGGCAGAAAGACGAGCAGTACTTC	CASSPDRGQKDEQYF	TRBV18	TRBJ2-7	TRBD1
TGCGTCAGCAGCTTGGTACAAGAGACCCAGTACTTC	CVSSLVQETQYF	TRBV5-1	TRBJ2-5	NA
TGTGCCAGTAGTACCCCTGGAAGGGGGGGGTCCAATGAGCAGTTCTTC	CASSTPGRGGSNEQFF	TRBV19	TRBJ2-1	NA
TGCGCCAGCAGCCAAGATACAGGGGTTTATACGCATGAGCAGTTCTTC	CASSQDTGVYTHEQFF	TRBV4-1	TRBJ2-1	TRBD1
TGTGCCAGCAGCCCCGCTCCTGGGGGGACGGCTAACTATGGCTACACCTTC	CASSPAPGGTANYGYTF	TRBV13	TRBJ1-2	NA
TGTGCCAGCAGTGCAACTAGCGGGAGGGGAAATGAGCAGTTCTTC	CASSATSGRGNEQFF	TRBV6-4	TRBJ2-1	TRBD2
TGTGCCAGCAGGGACAGGAATGACCATGGCTACACCTTC	CASRDRNDHGYTF	TRBV28	TRBJ1-2	TRBD1
TGCGCCAGCGGGGACAGGGGAAGCACAGATACGCAGTATTTT	CASGDRGSTDTQYF	TRBV4-3	TRBJ2-3	TRBD1